The source of this TCR beta chain is a study of cytomegalovirus exposure and HLA in healthy donors. Study-level points and caveats: In a later analysis, first-cohort TCR clusters were found to tend to co-occur in the 130 or so validation repertoires. The investigators catalogued 164 TCR beta chains as cytomegalovirus-associated.

As regards this clone: Its cognate antigen is unknown.

Assay used: immunoSEQ multiplex PCR; TCRdb lists only in-frame clones, some missing. The table shows about 120,000 clones, with roughly 89% occurring only once. CDR1 is MNHEY and CDR2 is SMNVEV in the germline V gene (reference sequence). J was trimmed by 2 bases and V by 6 bases; bases with no gene match: 15. The CDR3 length is 18 residues. The V gene is TRBV27, the J gene TRBJ2-5, with 10 bases aligning to TRBD2. Sequences were obtained from PBMCs. The sequence came from a woman between 18 and 30 years old in good health and CMV-seronegative. This CDR3 reads CASSLRFRSGGDQETQYF. The CDR3 nucleotides are TGTGCCAGCAGCCTAAGGTTCCGGAGCGGGGGGGATCAAGAGACCCAGTACTTC.